This TCR beta chain was sequenced for a study of blood T cells in healthy people across ages. Regarding this clonotype: What it binds is unknown.

For the second PCR, which ran for 7 to 11 cycles, a sample-barcoded 5' primer and a J-beta primer mix were used. TCRdb ran MiXCR on the 5' RACE reads and lists one entry per CDR3 protein. The table lists approximately 1.5 million distinct CDR3 sequences, under 55% of them singletons. Per-sample PBMC isolation yielded at least 6.5 million cells. Study observations and caveats: With naive T cell percentage, TCR beta diversity showed a strong correlation.

The clonotype was recovered from a woman between 18 and 29 years old in good health. Input material: blood.

CDR3 loop: CASSGRDNTNYGYTF. The CDR3 coding sequence is TGTGCCAGCAGCGGACGGGACAATACCAACTATGGCTACACCTTC. V is TRBV4-2 and J is TRBJ1-2, with D possibly being TRBD1 (6 bases). V was pared by 5 bases and J by 2 bases, with 15 bases between. The CDR3 contains 15 residues. The germline CDR1 and CDR2 sequences are LGHNA and YNFKEQ.